Following are 14 T cell receptor beta chains from one sample sequenced in a study of response to subunit inactivated influenza vaccine. TCRdb re-called the RT-PCR reads with MiXCR, one entry per CDR3 protein. The sample yields about 800,000 distinct CDR3 sequences, 21% seen once. The sequencing here drew on PBMCs from blood, taken roughly 5 days after vaccination. The receptors shown here come from a man aged 50-59 years who received an inactivated influenza vaccine.

This chain uses TRBV18 with TRBJ2-7; 10 nucleotides agree with TRBD2. The CDR3 is made up of 14 amino acids. From germline, CDR1 is KGHSH and CDR2 LQKENI. With 5 bases clipped from V and 3 bases from J, the junction kept 4 bases outside the gene matches. The CDR3 DNA reads TGTGCCAGCTCAGCCGGACTAGCGGTCTACGAGCAGTACTTC. Translation: CASSAGLAVYEQYF.

This clonotype turned up a few times. The chain employs TRBV6-5 and TRBJ2-1, with TRBD2 identical over 12 bases. There are 14 residues in the CDR3. Trimming cost V 2 bases and J 9 bases; bases outside gene matches: 2. Germline V gene sequence: CDR1 MNHEY, CDR2 SVGAGI. CDR3 protein: CASSYTSGRREQFF. CDR3 DNA: TGTGCCAGCAGTTACACTAGCGGGAGGCGTGAGCAGTTCTTC.

The chain carries TRBV5-6 and TRBJ2-5; 9 bases map to TRBD2. From germline, CDR1 is SGHDT and CDR2 YYEEEE. Trimming removed 4 bases from V and 5 bases from J; junction bases left unmatched: 12. The CDR3 is made up of 16 amino acids. CDR3 sequence: CASSPRLAVFRETQYF. The CDR3 DNA sequence: TGTGCCAGCAGCCCTCGACTAGCGGTTTTTAGGGAGACCCAGTACTTC.

The table lists this clonotype with a few counts. J is TRBJ2-2 and V is TRBV4-3, with 12 positions matching TRBD2. The CDR3 runs 17 residues. CDR1 and CDR2 (germline): LGHNA, YSLEER. Losses at the gene ends were 3 bases for V and 3 bases for J; bases not matched to a gene: 5. The CDR3 region is CASSQSLAGGYTGELFF. CDR3 DNA sequence: TGCGCCAGCAGCCAGTCACTAGCGGGAGGTTACACCGGGGAGCTGTTTTTT.

This clonotype was detected a few times. The rearrangement uses TRBV11-1 and TRBJ2-7; D possibly matches TRBD1 or TRBD2 (5 bases each). Germline-derived CDR1 and CDR2 are SGHAT and FQDESV (reference sequence). The CDR3 contains 16 residues. V shed 4 bases and J shed 1 base, with 17 bases lying between them. The CDR3 is CASSSSSGTVSYEQYF. The CDR3 bases are TGTGCCAGCAGCTCCTCATCCGGGACGGTTTCCTACGAGCAGTACTTC.

In this sample, this clonotype turned up a few times. The chain links TRBV7-8 to TRBJ2-1; TRBD2 agrees at 12 bases. V dropped 1 base and J dropped 2; count of bases not matched to a gene: 3. Germline V gene data show CDR1 as SGHVS and CDR2 as FQNEAQ. The CDR3 totals 17 residues. The CDR3 is CASSLVPSGRAYNEQFF. The CDR3 DNA reads TGTGCCAGCAGCTTAGTTCCTAGCGGGAGGGCCTACAATGAGCAGTTCTTC.

This chain connects TRBV7-2 to TRBJ2-7; 10 bases map to TRBD1. The CDR3 is made up of 15 amino acids. Looked up from germline, CDR1 is SGHTA and CDR2 is FQGNSA. Trimming cost V 1 base and J 7 bases; bases outside gene matches: 7. The DNA of the CDR3 is TGTGCCAGCAGCTTAGTGGGACAGGGGACTCAAGAGCAGTACTTC. This gives the protein CASSLVGQGTQEQYF.

This clonotype was counted between two and nine times. The genes are TRBV7-2 and TRBJ2-5; 11 nucleotides align to TRBD1. With 8 bases clipped from V and 5 bases from J, the junction kept 4 bases outside the gene matches. Germline loops: CDR1 SGHTA, CDR2 FQGNSA. The CDR3 has 13 amino acids. CDR3 sequence (DNA): TGTGCCAGCGGAAGGGACAGGGGGGAGACCCAGTACTTC. This encodes CASGRDRGETQYF.

This clonotype was detected a few times. The chain is built from TRBV20-1 and TRBJ2-1; the match to TRBD1 covers 8 bases. The CDR3 contains 14 residues. The ends lost 8 bases at V and 3 bases at J; junction bases unmatched: 9. The germline CDR1 and CDR2 sequences are DFQATT and SNEGSKA (reference sequence). This CDR3 is CSLSGQGSYNEQFF. The CDR3, as DNA: TGCAGTTTGTCTGGACAGGGAAGCTACAATGAGCAGTTCTTC.

This clonotype was picked up a small number of times. The genes are TRBV12-3 or TRBV12-4 and TRBJ2-3; D possibly uses TRBD1 or TRBD2 (6 bases each). The CDR3 runs 16 residues. The V end was cut by 5 bases, the J end by 2 bases, with 17 bases between. The CDR3 nucleotides read TGTGCCAGCAGTATGCTCGGGGGCCGAGCCACAGATACGCAGTATTTT. The encoded protein is CASSMLGGRATDTQYF.

The chain has TRBV5-5 and TRBJ1-2; 9 bases fit TRBD1. V lost 4 bases to trimming and J lost 8 bases; unmatched junction nucleotides: 9. CDR1 is SGHKS and CDR2 is YYEKEE in the germline V gene (reference sequence). This CDR3 is 14 amino acids long. The CDR3 protein is CASSLIQGAGGYTF. Here the CDR3 DNA reads TGTGCCAGCAGCCTTATACAGGGGGCTGGCGGCTACACCTTC.

This clonotype was observed a handful of times. The chain carries TRBV5-1 and TRBJ2-7; 7 bases map to TRBD1. The CDR3 length is 14 residues. With V trimmed by 4 bases and J by 2 bases, 6 bases remained unmatched. Germline V CDR1 and CDR2: SGHRS, YFSETQ. The CDR3 reads CASSVTGFPYEQYF. The CDR3 DNA follows: TGCGCCAGCAGCGTGACAGGGTTTCCCTACGAGCAGTACTTC.

The rearrangement links TRBV5-1 to TRBJ1-6; TRBD1 agrees at 8 bases. V was pared by 5 bases and J by 7 bases, with 8 bases of the junction left unmatched. CDR1 and CDR2 (germline): SGHRS, YFSETQ. The CDR3 is 15 amino acids. CDR3 residues: CASSTGGDRNSPLHF. CDR3 DNA sequence: TGCGCCAGCAGTACAGGGGGGGATCGGAATTCACCCCTCCACTTT.

V is TRBV20-1 and J is TRBJ2-7; TRBD1 aligns across 8 bases. The CDR3 sequence is 12 residues long. The germline gives CDR1 DFQATT, CDR2 SNEGSKA (reference sequence). With 7 bases clipped from V and 5 bases from J, the junction kept 7 bases outside the gene matches. CDR3: CSGGQAGDEQYF. The CDR3, as DNA: TGCAGTGGGGGACAGGCTGGGGACGAGCAGTACTTC.